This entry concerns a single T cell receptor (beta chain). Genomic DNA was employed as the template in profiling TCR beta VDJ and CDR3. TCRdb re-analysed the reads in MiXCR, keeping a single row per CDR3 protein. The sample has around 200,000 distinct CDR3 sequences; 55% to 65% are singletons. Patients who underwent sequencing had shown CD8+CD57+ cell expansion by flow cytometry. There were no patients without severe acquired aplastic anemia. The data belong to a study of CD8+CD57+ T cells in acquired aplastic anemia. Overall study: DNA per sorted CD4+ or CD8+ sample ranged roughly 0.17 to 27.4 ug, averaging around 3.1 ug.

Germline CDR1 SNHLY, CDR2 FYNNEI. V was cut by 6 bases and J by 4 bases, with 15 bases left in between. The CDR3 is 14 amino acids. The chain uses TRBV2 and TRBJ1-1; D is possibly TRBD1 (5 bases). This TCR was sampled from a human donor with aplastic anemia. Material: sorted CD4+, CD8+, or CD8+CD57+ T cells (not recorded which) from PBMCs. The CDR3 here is CASSTPGMGTEAFF. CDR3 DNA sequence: TGTGCCAGCAGCACCCCAGGGATGGGCACTGAAGCTTTCTTT.